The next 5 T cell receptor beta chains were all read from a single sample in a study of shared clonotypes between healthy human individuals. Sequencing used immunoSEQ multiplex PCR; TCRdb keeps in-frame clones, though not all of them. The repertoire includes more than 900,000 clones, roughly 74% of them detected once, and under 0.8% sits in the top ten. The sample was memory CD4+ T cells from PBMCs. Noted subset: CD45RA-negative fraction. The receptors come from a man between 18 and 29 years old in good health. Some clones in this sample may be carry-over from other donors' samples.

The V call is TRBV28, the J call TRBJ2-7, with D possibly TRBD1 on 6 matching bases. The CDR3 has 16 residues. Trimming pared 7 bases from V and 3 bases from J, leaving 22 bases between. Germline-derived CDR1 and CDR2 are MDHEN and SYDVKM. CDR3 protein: CASTTVGPGVHYEQYF. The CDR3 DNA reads TGTGCCAGCACGACGGTCGGGCCAGGGGTGCACTACGAGCAGTACTTC.

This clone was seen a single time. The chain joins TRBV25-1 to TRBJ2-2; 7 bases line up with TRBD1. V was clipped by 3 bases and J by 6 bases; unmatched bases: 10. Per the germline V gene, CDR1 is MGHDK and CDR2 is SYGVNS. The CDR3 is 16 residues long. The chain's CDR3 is CASSDLAQGQSGELFF. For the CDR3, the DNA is TGTGCCAGCAGTGACCTAGCCCAGGGACAGTCCGGGGAGCTGTTTTTT. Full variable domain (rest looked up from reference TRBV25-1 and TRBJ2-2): EADIYQTPRYLVIGTGKKITLECSQTMGHDKMYWYQQDPGMELHLIHYSYGVNSTEKGDLSSESTVSRIRTEHFPLTLESARPSHTSQYLCASSDLAQGQSGELFFGEGSRLTVL.

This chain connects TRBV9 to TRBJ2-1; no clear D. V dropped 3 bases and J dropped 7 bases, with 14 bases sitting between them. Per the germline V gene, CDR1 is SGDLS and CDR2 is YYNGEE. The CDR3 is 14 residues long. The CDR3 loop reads CASSAHPAGNEQFF. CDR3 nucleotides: TGTGCCAGCAGCGCCCATCCAGCCGGAAATGAGCAGTTCTTC.

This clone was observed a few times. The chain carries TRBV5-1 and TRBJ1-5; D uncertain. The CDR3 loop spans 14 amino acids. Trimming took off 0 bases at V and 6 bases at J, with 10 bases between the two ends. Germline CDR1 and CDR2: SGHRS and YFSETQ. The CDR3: CASSLDSASQPQHF. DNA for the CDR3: TGCGCCAGCAGCTTGGATTCAGCCAGTCAGCCCCAGCATTTT. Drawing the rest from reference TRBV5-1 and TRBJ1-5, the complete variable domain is KAGVTQTPRYLIKTRGQQVTLSCSPISGHRSVSWYQQTPGQGLQFLFEYFSETQRNKGNFPGRFSGRQFSNSRSEMNVSTLELGDSALYLCASSLDSASQPQHFGDGTRLSIL.

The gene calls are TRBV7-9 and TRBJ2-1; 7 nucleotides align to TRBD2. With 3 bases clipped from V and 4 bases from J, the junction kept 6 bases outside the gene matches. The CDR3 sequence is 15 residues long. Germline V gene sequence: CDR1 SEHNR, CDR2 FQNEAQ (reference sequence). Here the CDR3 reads CASSFGASGYNEQFF. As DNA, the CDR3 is TGTGCCAGCAGCTTTGGTGCTAGCGGATACAATGAGCAGTTCTTC.